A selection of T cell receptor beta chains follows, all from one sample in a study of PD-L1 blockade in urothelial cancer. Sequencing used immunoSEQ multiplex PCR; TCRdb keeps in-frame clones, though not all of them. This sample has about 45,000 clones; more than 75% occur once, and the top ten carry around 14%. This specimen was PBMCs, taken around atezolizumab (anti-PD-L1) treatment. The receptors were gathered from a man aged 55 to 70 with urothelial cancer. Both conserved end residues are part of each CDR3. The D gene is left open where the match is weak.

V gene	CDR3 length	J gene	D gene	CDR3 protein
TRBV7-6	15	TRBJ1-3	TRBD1	CASSNDRGGFNTIYF
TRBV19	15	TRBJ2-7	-	CASSTTGGAGGEQYF
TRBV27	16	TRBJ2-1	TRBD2	CASSQIAGGNYNEQFF
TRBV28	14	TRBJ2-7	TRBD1	CASSLTGGRDEQYF
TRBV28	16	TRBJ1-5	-	CATMPLDRRSNQPQHF
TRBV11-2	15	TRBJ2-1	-	CASSLGLAEDNEQFF
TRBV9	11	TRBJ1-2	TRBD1	CASSSGGGYTF
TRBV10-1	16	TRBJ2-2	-	CASSESGTHGPRELFF
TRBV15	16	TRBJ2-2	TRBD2	CATSREAGTNTGELFF
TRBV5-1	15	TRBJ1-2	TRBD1	CASSSPDRASYGYTF
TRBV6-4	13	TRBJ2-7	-	CASSEAAPYEQYF
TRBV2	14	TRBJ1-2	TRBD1	CASSGQGFNYGYTF
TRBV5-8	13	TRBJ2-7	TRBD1	CASSRTGRYEQYF
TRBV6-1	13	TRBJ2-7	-	CASSPGVTYEQYF
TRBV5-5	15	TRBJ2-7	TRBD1	CASSLAGTDSYEQYF
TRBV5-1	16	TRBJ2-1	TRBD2	CASSLGLRGGNNEQFF
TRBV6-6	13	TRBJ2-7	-	CASSYFEFYEQYF
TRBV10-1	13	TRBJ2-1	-	CASRSSSYNEQFF
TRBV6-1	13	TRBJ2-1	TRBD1	CATQTGQGYEQFF
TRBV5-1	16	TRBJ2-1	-	CASSSQSGISVYEQFF
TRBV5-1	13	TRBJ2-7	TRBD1	CASSLGQNYEQYF
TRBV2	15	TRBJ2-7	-	CASGGGPGQPKEQYF
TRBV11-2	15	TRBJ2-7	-	CASSRASGPRYEQYF
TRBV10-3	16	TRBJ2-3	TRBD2	CAISRTSGSATDTQYF
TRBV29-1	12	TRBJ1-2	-	CSVNQGPYGYTF
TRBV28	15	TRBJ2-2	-	CASNLAGAKTGELFF
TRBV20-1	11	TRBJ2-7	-	CSANRTAEQYF
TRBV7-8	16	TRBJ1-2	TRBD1	CASSLGGQGARYGYTF
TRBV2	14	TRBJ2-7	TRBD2	CASSESSGMGEQYF
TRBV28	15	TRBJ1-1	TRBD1	CASSINRGRTGEAFF
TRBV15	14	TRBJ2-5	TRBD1	CATSRGDSQETQYF
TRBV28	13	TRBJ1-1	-	CASSQTVNTEAFF
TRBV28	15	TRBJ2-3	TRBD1	CASSPPDRVTDTQYF
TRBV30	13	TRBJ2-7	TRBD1	CAWRTGGHYEQYF
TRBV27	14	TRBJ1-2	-	CASSLEGVGYGYTF
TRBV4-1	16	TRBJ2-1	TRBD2	CASSQTLAGVYIEQFF
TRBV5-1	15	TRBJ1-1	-	CASSSVGPPSTEAFF
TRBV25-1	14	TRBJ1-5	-	CASSGAGFNQPQHF
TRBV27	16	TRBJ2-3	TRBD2	CASSPRTSGIRDTQYF
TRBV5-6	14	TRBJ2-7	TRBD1	CASSSLDRGHEQYF
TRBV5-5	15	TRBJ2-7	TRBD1	CASSSGQGGSYEQYF
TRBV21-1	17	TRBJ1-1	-	CASSKGSQGNMNTEAFF
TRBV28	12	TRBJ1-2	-	CANRGQNYGYTF
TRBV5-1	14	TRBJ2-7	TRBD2	CASSISGRAYEQYF
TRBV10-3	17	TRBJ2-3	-	CAISEPPGEGGTDTQYF
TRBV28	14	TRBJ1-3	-	CASSSDRSGNTIYF
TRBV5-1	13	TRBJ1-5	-	CASSVDINQPQHF
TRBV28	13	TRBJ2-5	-	CASSPGSQETQYF
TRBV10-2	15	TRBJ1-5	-	CASSGQGISNQPQHF
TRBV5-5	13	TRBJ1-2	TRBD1	CASSLGQGGGYTF
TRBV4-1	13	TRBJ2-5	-	CASSQYSKETQYF